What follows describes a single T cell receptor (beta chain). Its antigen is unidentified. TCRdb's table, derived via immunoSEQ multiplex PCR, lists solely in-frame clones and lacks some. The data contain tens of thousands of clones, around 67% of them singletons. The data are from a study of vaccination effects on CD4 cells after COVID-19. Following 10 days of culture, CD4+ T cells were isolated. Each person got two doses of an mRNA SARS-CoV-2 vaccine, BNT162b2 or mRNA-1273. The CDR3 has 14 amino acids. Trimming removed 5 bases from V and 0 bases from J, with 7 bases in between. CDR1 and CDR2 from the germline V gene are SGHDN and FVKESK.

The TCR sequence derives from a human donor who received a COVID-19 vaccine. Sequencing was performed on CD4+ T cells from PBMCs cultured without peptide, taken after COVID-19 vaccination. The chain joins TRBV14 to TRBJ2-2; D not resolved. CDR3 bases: TGTGCCAGCAGCACCCGTCCGAACACCGGGGAGCTGTTTTTT. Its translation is CASSTRPNTGELFF.